In its sample, the clone carrying this TCR beta chain was seen a few times. Its antigen is as yet unknown. This record belongs to a study of beta chain features in type 1 diabetes. Study information: The patient and healthy donor groups were comparable for age, gender and cell yields. The study, taken as a whole, reports: Cells with high TCR expression could be over-represented when cDNA is sequenced. Among all four CD4+ subsets, Type 1 diabetes patients had TCRB CDR3s that were moderately but significantly shorter.

Sequencing targeted expressed TCRB transcripts, as all isolated RNA had been reverse transcribed. Sequencing used immunoSEQ multiplex PCR; TCRdb keeps in-frame clones, though not all of them. The table has more than 300,000 clones, around 9.3% seen once. The CDR3 covers 13 residues. Germline CDR1 MDHEN, CDR2 SYDVKM. V dropped 8 bases and J dropped 2 bases, with 12 bases sitting between them. The specimen sequenced was central memory CD4+ T cells from blood. This rearrangement joins TRBV28 to TRBJ1-2; D is unclear. The clonotype comes from a man aged 25 to 40 with type 1 diabetes. The CDR3 nucleotides are TGTGCCAGCGTCCAGGAAATAAACTATGGCTACACCTTC. Protein product: CASVQEINYGYTF.